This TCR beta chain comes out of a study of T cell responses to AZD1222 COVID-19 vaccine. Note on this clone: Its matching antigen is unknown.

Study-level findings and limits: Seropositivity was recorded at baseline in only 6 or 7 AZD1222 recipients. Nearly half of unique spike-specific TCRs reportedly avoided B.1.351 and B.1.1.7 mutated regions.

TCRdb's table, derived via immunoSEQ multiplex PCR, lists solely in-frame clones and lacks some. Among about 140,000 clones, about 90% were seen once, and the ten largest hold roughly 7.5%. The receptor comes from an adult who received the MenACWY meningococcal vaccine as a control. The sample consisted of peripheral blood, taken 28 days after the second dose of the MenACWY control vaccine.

CDR3: CASSIEDYTEAFF. The CDR3 DNA follows: TGTGCCAGTAGTATAGAGGATTACACTGAAGCTTTCTTT. The V call is TRBV19, the J call TRBJ1-1; D unresolved. Trimming cost V 0 bases and J 3 bases, with 5 bases left between them. The CDR3 has 13 residues. Germline CDR1 is LNHDA and CDR2 is SQIVND (reference sequence).